This T cell receptor (beta chain) was sequenced in a study of blood T cell repertoires in COVID-19. Study details: Sample material is recorded as cDNA or gDNA derived from T cells, B-cell-depleted T cells, or PBMCs.

The V gene lost 0 bases and the J gene lost 2 bases, with 8 bases spanning the gap. This CDR3 comprises 14 residues. Germline V gene sequence: CDR1 SGHNT, CDR2 YYREEE (reference sequence). Enrolment of Seattle patients took place during active infection, and they were followed longitudinally. In the source study's methods: Amplified reference gene primers provided the basis for estimating nucleated cell counts. Using immunoSEQ multiplex PCR, the repertoire was profiled, and TCRdb retains in-frame clones only, with some absent. Clone size and the V and J calls come from that table; the DNA yielded D and trimming. The table records 260,000 or so clones, 80% to 90% of them present only once.

The sequence was collected from an elderly woman with COVID-19, enrolled during active disease. The chain is built from TRBV5-4 and TRBJ1-2, with a tentative D call TRBD1 (6 bases). The material sequenced was peripheral blood. The CDR3 bases are TGTGCCAGCAGCTTGGGGACAGCCAACTATGGCTACACCTTC. Amino acid sequence: CASSLGTANYGYTF. Full variable domain (remainder filled in from reference TRBV5-4 and TRBJ1-2): ETGVTQSPTHLIKTRGQQVTLRCSSQSGHNTVSWYQQALGQGPQFIFQYYREEENGRGNFPPRFSGLQFPNYSSELNVNALELDDSALYLCASSLGTANYGYTFGSGTRLTVV.